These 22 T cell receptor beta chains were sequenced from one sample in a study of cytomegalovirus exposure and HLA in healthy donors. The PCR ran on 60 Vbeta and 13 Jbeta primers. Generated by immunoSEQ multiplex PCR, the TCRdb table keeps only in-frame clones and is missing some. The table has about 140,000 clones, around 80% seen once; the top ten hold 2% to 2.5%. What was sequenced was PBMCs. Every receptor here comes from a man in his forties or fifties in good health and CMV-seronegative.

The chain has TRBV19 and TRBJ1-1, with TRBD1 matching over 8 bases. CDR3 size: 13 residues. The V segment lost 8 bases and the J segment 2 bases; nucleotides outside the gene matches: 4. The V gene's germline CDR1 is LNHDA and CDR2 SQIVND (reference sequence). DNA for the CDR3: TGTGCCAGTCGCTCAGGGGGCAACACTGAAGCTTTCTTT. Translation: CASRSGGNTEAFF.

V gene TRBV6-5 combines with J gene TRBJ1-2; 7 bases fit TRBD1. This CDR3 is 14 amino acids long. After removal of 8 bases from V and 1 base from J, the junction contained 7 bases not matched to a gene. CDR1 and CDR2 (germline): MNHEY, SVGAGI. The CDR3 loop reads CASLDRARNYGYTF. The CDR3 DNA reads TGTGCCAGCCTCGACAGGGCCCGTAACTATGGCTACACCTTC.

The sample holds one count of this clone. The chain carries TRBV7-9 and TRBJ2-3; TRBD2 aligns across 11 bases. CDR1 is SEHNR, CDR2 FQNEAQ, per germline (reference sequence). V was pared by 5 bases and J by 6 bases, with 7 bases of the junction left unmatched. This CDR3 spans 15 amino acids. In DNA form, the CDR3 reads TGTGCCAGCAGCCTGACTAGCGGGGTAGCGGATACGCAGTATTTT. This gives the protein CASSLTSGVADTQYF.

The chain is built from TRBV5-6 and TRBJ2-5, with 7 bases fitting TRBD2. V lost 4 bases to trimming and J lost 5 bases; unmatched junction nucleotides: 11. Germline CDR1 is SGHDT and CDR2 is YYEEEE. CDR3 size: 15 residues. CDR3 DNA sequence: TGTGCCAGCAGCCAATCTCCCCAGGGAGGGGAGACCCAGTACTTC. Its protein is CASSQSPQGGETQYF.

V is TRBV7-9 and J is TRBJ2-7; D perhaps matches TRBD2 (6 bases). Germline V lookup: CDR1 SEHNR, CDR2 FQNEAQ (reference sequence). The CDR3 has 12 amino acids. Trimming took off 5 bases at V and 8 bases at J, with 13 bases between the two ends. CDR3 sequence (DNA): TGTGCCAGCAGCCCGTGGGACTTCAAGCAGTACTTC. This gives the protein CASSPWDFKQYF.

CDR3 in amino acids: CASSLSLDYLYNEQFF. CDR3 sequence (DNA): TGTGCCAGCAGTTTATCGCTGGACTATCTCTACAATGAGCAGTTCTTC. The chain joins TRBV27 to TRBJ2-1, with D possibly matching TRBD2 (6 bases). CDR1 is MNHEY and CDR2 is SMNVEV in the germline V gene (reference sequence). V gave up 0 bases and J gave up 3 bases, with 12 bases separating them. The CDR3 covers 16 residues.

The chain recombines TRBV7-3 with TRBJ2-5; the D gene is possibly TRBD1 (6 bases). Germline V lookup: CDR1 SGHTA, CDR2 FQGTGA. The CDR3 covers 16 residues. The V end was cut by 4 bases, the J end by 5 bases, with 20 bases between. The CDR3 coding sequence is TGTGCCAGCAGCTCCCGACCGGACAGACCCCCGGAGACCCAGTACTTC. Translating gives CASSSRPDRPPETQYF.

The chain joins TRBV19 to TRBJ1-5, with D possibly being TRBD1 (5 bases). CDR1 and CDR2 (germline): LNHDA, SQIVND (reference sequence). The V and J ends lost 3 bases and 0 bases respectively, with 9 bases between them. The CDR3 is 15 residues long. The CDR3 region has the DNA TGTGCCAGTAGTATGGGACTGGTTAGCAATCAGCCCCAGCATTTT. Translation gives CASSMGLVSNQPQHF.

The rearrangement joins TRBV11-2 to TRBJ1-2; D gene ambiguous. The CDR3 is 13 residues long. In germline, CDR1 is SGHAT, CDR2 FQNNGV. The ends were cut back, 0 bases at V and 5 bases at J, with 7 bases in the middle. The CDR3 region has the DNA TGTGCCAGCAGCTTAGATCAGAAATATGGCTACACCTTC. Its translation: CASSLDQKYGYTF.

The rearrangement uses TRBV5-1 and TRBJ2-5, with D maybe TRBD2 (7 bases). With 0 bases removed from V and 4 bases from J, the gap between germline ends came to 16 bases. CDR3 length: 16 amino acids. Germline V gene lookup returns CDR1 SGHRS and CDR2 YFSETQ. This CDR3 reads CASSLGGGQGRETQYF. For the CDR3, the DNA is TGCGCCAGCAGCTTGGGCGGGGGCCAGGGAAGAGAGACCCAGTACTTC.

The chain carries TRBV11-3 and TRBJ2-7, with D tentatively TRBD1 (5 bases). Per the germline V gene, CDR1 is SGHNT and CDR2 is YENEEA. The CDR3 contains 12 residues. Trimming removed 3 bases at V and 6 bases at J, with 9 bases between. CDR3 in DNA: TGTGCCAGCAGCTTTGACAGTGGCGAGCAGTACTTC. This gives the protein CASSFDSGEQYF.

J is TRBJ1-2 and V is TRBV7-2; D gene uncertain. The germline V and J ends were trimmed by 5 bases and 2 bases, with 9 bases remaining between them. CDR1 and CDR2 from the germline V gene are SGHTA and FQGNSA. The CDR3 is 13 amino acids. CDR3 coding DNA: TGTGCCAGCAGCCCCGCGAGGAACTATGGCTACACCTTC. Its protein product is CASSPARNYGYTF.

CDR3 residues: CASSLLPSVGGLGDEQYF. CDR3 coding DNA: TGTGCCAGCAGTTTATTACCTTCGGTAGGGGGCCTAGGCGACGAGCAGTACTTC. The V gene is TRBV28, the J gene TRBJ2-7; 7 bases fit TRBD1. CDR3 length: 18 amino acids. Germline CDR1 and CDR2: MDHEN and SYDVKM. The junction had 17 bases not matched to a gene; V was cut back by 1 base and J by 5 bases.

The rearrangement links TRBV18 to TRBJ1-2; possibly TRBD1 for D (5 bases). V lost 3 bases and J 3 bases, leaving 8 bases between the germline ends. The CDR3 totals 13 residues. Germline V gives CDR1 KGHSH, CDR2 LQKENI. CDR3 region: CASSPGRDYGYTF. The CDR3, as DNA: TGTGCCAGCTCACCGGGCAGGGACTATGGCTACACCTTC.

The CDR3: CASSLRGGKYNEQFF. Here the CDR3 DNA reads TGTGCCAGCAGTTTACGGGGAGGGAAGTACAATGAGCAGTTCTTC. This sequence joins TRBV27 and TRBJ2-1; 7 bases line up with TRBD2. The CDR3 extends over 15 amino acids. Germline V CDR1 and CDR2: MNHEY, SMNVEV (reference sequence). V lost 2 bases, J lost 4 bases, and 5 bases stayed unmatched.

CDR3 sequence reads: CASSLSGRDVDEQYF. The CDR3, as DNA: TGTGCCAGCTCACTTAGCGGGAGGGATGTGGACGAGCAGTACTTC. V and J are TRBV19 and TRBJ2-7; 11 bases agree with TRBD2. The CDR3 has 15 residues. Trimming at V came to 9 bases and at J to 5 bases, leaving 12 bases not matched to a gene. Germline lookup yields CDR1 LNHDA and CDR2 SQIVND (reference sequence).

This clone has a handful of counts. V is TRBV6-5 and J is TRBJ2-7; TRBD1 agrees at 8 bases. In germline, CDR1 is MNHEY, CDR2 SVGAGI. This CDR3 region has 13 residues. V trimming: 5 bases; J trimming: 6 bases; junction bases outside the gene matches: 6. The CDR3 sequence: CASSPTDRAEQYF. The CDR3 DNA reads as TGTGCCAGCAGTCCGACGGACAGGGCCGAGCAGTACTTC.

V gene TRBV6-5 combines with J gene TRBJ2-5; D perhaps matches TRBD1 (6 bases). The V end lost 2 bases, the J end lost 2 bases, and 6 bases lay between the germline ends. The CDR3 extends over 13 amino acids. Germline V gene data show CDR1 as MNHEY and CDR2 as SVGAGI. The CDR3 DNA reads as TGTGCCAGCAGTTACGGGACACAAGAGACCCAGTACTTC. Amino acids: CASSYGTQETQYF.

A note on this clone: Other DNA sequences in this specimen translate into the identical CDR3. CDR3 DNA: TGTGCCAGTAGTCCCCGGACAGGGGCCGCCTACGAGCAGTACTTC. It translates to CASSPRTGAAYEQYF. V is TRBV19 and J is TRBJ2-7; 9 bases match TRBD1. The CDR3 contains 15 residues. Germline V gives CDR1 LNHDA, CDR2 SQIVND (reference sequence). V lost 5 bases and J lost 2; bases outside the gene matches: 7.

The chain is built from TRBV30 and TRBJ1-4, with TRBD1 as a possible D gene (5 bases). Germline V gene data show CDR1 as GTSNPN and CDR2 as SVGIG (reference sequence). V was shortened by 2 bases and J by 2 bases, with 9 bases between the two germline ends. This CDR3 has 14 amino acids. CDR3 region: CAWSPGGTNEKLFF. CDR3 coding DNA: TGTGCCTGGAGTCCGGGGGGGACTAATGAAAAACTGTTTTTT.

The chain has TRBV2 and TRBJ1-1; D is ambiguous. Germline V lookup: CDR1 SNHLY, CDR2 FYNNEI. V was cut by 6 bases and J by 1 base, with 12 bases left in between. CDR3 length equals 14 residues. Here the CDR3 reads CASRYFGENTEAFF. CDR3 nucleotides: TGTGCCAGCAGGTATTTCGGGGAGAACACTGAAGCTTTCTTT.

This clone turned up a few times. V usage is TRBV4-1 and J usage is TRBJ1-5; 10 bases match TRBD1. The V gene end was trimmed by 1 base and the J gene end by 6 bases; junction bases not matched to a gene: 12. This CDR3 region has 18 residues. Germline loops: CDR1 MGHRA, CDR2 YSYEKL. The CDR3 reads CASSQGFSGTGASQPQHF. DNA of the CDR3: TGCGCCAGCAGCCAAGGGTTCTCCGGGACAGGGGCAAGTCAGCCCCAGCATTTT.